This T cell receptor beta chain came from a study of CD8+ T cells in alopecia areata. Treatment of the sample: oral pan-JAK inhibitor, 5-10 mg twice daily. The CDR3 runs 12 residues. The V and J ends lost 11 bases and 3 bases respectively, with 8 bases between them. Germline loops: CDR1 LNHDA, CDR2 SQIVND (reference sequence). Reverse transcription of extracted RNA yielded cDNA, which provided the sequencing template. Clones were read by immunoSEQ multiplex PCR, and TCRdb kept only the in-frame ones, dropping some. The repertoire holds some 110,000 clones, with 58% as singletons. Sequenced here: CD8+ T cells sorted from blood, sampled at week 4, from a patient treated with tofacitinib. The chain employs TRBV19 and TRBJ2-6, with D perhaps TRBD2 (5 bases). The TCR was taken from a human donor with alopecia areata. The CDR3 bases are TGTGCCGGTCGGGATGGGGCCAACGTCCTGACTTTC. Amino acid sequence: CAGRDGANVLTF.